The next 18 T cell receptor beta chains were all read from a single sample in a study of T cells in Graves' hyperthyroidism and ophthalmopathy. Amplified TCR beta CDR3 regions came from RNA transcripts. Researchers ran a first-round RT-PCR on the TCR CDR3 using the HTBI primer set. TCRdb ran MiXCR on the multiplex PCR reads and lists one entry per CDR3 protein. The sample shows a few hundred thousand distinct CDR3 sequences, around 15% of them seen only once. The specimen was blood. These receptors came from a woman aged 50 to 60 with Graves' hyperthyroidism that later progressed to Graves' ophthalmopathy.

This clonotype was counted ten times or more. This chain uses TRBV2 with TRBJ2-6, with TRBD2 as a possible D gene (5 bases). V gave up 1 base and J gave up 1 base, with 5 bases separating them. CDR3 length: 15 amino acids. Germline values: CDR1 SNHLY, CDR2 FYNNEI. The CDR3 loop reads CASSEGRSGANVLTF. CDR3 DNA: TGTGCCAGCAGTGAAGGGAGGTCTGGGGCCAACGTCCTGACTTTC.

The rearrangement joins TRBV5-1 to TRBJ2-7, with D unresolved. The V end lost 0 bases, the J end lost 1 base, and 11 bases lay between the germline ends. CDR1 and CDR2 (germline): SGHRS, YFSETQ. The CDR3 contains 15 residues. The CDR3 region has the DNA TGCGCCAGCAGCTTGGATCCCCCGCAATCCTACGAGCAGTACTTC. This encodes CASSLDPPQSYEQYF.

This clonotype appeared many times. The rearrangement links TRBV7-9 to TRBJ2-1; the match to TRBD2 covers 7 bases. Germline CDR1 reads SEHNR; CDR2 reads FQNEAQ (reference sequence). This CDR3 has 14 residues. With 0 bases clipped from V and 4 bases from J, the junction kept 0 bases outside the gene matches. Written as DNA, the CDR3 is TGTGCCAGCAGCTTAGCGGGAGGGTACAATGAGCAGTTCTTC. This codes for CASSLAGGYNEQFF.

This clonotype was observed many times. J is TRBJ1-2 and V is TRBV5-1; no definite D call. V was shortened by 5 bases and J by 4 bases, with 21 bases between the two germline ends. Germline lookup yields CDR1 SGHRS and CDR2 YFSETQ. The CDR3 is 16 residues long. This chain's CDR3 is CASRLVVSGSGYGYTF. CDR3 coding DNA: TGCGCCAGCAGACTGGTGGTTTCGGGGTCGGGCTATGGCTACACCTTC.

CDR3 DNA sequence: TGTGCCAGCAGCTACGGGGACGGGACTAGCGGAACCTACGAGCAGTACTTC. It yields the protein CASSYGDGTSGTYEQYF. The chain links TRBV6-9 to TRBJ2-7, with TRBD2 matching 11 bases. The CDR3 spans 17 residues. V dropped 6 bases and J dropped 2; count of bases not matched to a gene: 12. Germline CDR1 MNHGY, CDR2 SVAAGI.

This clonotype was counted a few times. The germline gene is not matched at one end of the junction; a read error may be the cause. The chain employs TRBV20-1 and TRBJ2-3; 12 bases align to TRBD2. Looked up from germline, CDR1 is DFQATT and CDR2 is SNEGSKA (reference sequence). This CDR3 comprises 17 residues. In DNA form, the CDR3 reads TGCAGTGCTGGAGATTACCTAGCGGGAGGGTTCAAGGATACGCAGTATTTT. Protein: CSAGDYLAGGFKDTQYF.

This clonotype has ten or more counts. The chain carries TRBV2 and TRBJ2-7; D is unclear. The CDR3 is made up of 17 amino acids. Germline CDR1 reads SNHLY; CDR2 reads FYNNEI. V lost 7 bases and J lost 3, with 25 bases in between. The DNA of the CDR3 is TGTGCCAGCACCCCAAACCGGGCGCCTAGGGCCGTCTACGAGCAGTACTTC. It specifies CASTPNRAPRAVYEQYF. The entire variable domain, with the rest obtained from reference TRBV2 and TRBJ2-7, is as follows: EPEVTQTPSHQVTQMGQEVILRCVPISNHLYFYWYRQILGQKVEFLVSFYNNEISEKSEIFDDQFSVERPDGSNFTLKIRSTKLEDSAMYFCASTPNRAPRAVYEQYFGPGTRLTVT.

A remark on this clonotype: At one boundary the junction diverges from the germline segment, which might be a read error. The genes are TRBV5-1 and TRBJ2-1; D is unclear. CDR3 length equals 12 residues. Germline CDR1 and CDR2: SGHRS and YFSETQ. The CDR3 loop is CASTLGRNEQFF. The CDR3 DNA sequence: TGTGCCAGCACCCTTGGACGGAATGAGCAGTTCTTC. Supplemented by reference TRBV5-1 and TRBJ2-1, the full variable domain reads KAGVTQTPRYLIKTRGQQVTLSCSPISGHRSVSWYQQTPGQGLQFLFEYFSETQRNKGNFPGRFSGRQFSNSRSEMNVSTLELGDSALYLCASTLGRNEQFFGPGTRLTVL.

In its sample, this clonotype was seen a few times. At one end the junction does not follow the germline gene, possibly because of a read error. The rearrangement joins TRBV3-1 to TRBJ2-4; D might be TRBD1 or TRBD2, each matching 5 bases. The CDR3 length is 15 residues. The germline V gene encodes CDR1 LGHDT and CDR2 YNNKEL (reference sequence). CDR3 sequence reads: CASSEDSLASGIQCF. Here the CDR3 DNA reads TGTGCCAGCAGCGAAGACAGCCTAGCCTCGGGCATTCAGTGCTTC.

This clonotype was seen more than once but under ten times. The chain uses TRBV4-1 and TRBJ2-1, with TRBD2 matching 7 bases. Germline CDR1 MGHRA, CDR2 YSYEKL. This CDR3 is 17 amino acids long. Unmatched junction bases numbered 9, after V lost 4 bases and J lost 0 bases. The CDR3 sequence: CASSRGSGASSYNEQFF. In nucleotides, the CDR3 is TGCGCCAGCAGCCGAGGGAGCGGGGCCAGCTCCTACAATGAGCAGTTCTTC.

This clonotype was seen repeatedly, ten times or more. The chain is built from TRBV27 and TRBJ2-2; 9 bases agree with TRBD2. CDR3 length equals 14 residues. CDR1 and CDR2 from the germline V gene are MNHEY and SMNVEV (reference sequence). V lost 6 bases to trimming and J lost 3 bases; unmatched junction nucleotides: 2. The CDR3 reads CASSRLADTGELFF. The CDR3 DNA sequence: TGTGCCAGCAGCCGACTAGCGGACACCGGGGAGCTGTTTTTT.

This clonotype was seen ten or more times. The chain carries TRBV29-1 and TRBJ2-1, with 8 bases matching TRBD2. The CDR3 contains 16 residues. The ends lost 3 bases at V and 0 bases at J; junction bases unmatched: 7. Germline lookup yields CDR1 SQVTM and CDR2 ANQGSEA. The DNA of the CDR3 is TGCAGCGTTGAGGGGGCTAGCGGGTACTCCTACAATGAGCAGTTCTTC. Its translation: CSVEGASGYSYNEQFF.

This clonotype was picked up many times. The chain joins TRBV27 to TRBJ2-1; D possibly corresponds to TRBD2 (6 bases). Trimming shortened V by 8 bases and J by 5 bases, and 13 bases separated the two germline ends. Germline V CDR1 and CDR2: MNHEY, SMNVEV (reference sequence). CDR3 length: 13 amino acids. The DNA of the CDR3 is TGTGCCAGCGAGGGAGAGCGGGACAATGAGCAGTTCTTC. Translated: CASEGERDNEQFF.

This clonotype was seen at least ten times. This chain links TRBV12-3 or TRBV12-4 with TRBJ1-2; D is possibly TRBD1 (6 bases). The CDR3 has 17 amino acids. V was pared by 6 bases and J by 8 bases, with 28 bases between. The CDR3 DNA is TGTGCCAGCAGCTTCCCCGGGGGGGCAGGACCGACGGGGGGCTACACCTTC. Residues: CASSFPGGAGPTGGYTF.

This clonotype occurred many times. The chain combines TRBV11-3 with TRBJ2-2; 7 nucleotides match TRBD1. Germline-derived CDR1 and CDR2 are SGHNT and YENEEA. The V gene end was trimmed by 5 bases and the J gene end by 7 bases; junction bases not matched to a gene: 4. CDR3 size: 13 residues. CDR3 amino acids: CASSLQGNGELFF. CDR3 DNA sequence: TGTGCCAGCAGCCTACAGGGGAACGGGGAGCTGTTTTTT. Full variable domain (outside the CDR3, taken from reference TRBV11-3 and TRBJ2-2): EAGVVQSPRYKIIEKKQPVAFWCNPISGHNTLYWYLQNLGQGPELLIRYENEEAVDDSQLPKDRFSAERLKGVDSTLKIQPAELGDSAVYLCASSLQGNGELFFGEGSRLTVL.

The table lists this clonotype with many counts. The chain is built from TRBV2 and TRBJ1-2; D uncertain. The CDR3 spans 13 residues. Trimming removed 8 bases from V and 5 bases from J, with 15 bases in between. The germline V gene encodes CDR1 SNHLY and CDR2 FYNNEI. CDR3 loop: CASEGRPPYGYTF. The CDR3 DNA reads TGTGCCAGCGAGGGCAGGCCCCCTTATGGCTACACCTTC. The full variable domain, in which reference TRBV2 and TRBJ1-2 provide the parts outside the CDR3, is EPEVTQTPSHQVTQMGQEVILRCVPISNHLYFYWYRQILGQKVEFLVSFYNNEISEKSEIFDDQFSVERPDGSNFTLKIRSTKLEDSAMYFCASEGRPPYGYTFGSGTRLTVV.

This clonotype showed up many times. A read error may produce the germline difference seen at one junction end. The V gene is TRBV24-1, the J gene TRBJ1-5; no reliable D call. The CDR3 loop spans 14 amino acids. Germline values: CDR1 KGHDR, CDR2 SFDVKD. In DNA form, the CDR3 reads TGTGCCACCAGTGATCCGTTTAGCGATCAGCCCCAGCATTTT. It codes for CATSDPFSDQPQHF.

DNA for the CDR3: TGCGCCAGCAGCTCCGGGACAGGGGCGGTCAACACTGAAGCTTTCTTT. The encoded protein is CASSSGTGAVNTEAFF. This rearrangement joins TRBV5-1 to TRBJ1-1; 10 nucleotides match TRBD1. CDR1 and CDR2 (germline): SGHRS, YFSETQ. The CDR3 loop spans 16 amino acids. V gave up 3 bases and J gave up 2 bases; unmatched junction bases: 7. Filled out from reference TRBV5-1 and TRBJ1-1, the complete variable domain reads KAGVTQTPRYLIKTRGQQVTLSCSPISGHRSVSWYQQTPGQGLQFLFEYFSETQRNKGNFPGRFSGRQFSNSRSEMNVSTLELGDSALYLCASSSGTGAVNTEAFFGQGTRLTVV.